What follows are 19 T cell receptor beta chains derived from one specimen sequenced in a study of T-cell reconstitution after alpha-beta-depleted transplantation in children. During its preparation, the TCRbeta library received unique molecular identifiers. TCRdb redid the calling of the PCR reads with MiXCR, one entry per CDR3 protein. This table holds 670,000 or so distinct CDR3 sequences, around 13% found once. The sample here was PBMCs, taken before TCRalphabeta/CD19-depleted stem cell transplant. The receptors were gathered from a girl aged 2-9 years with congenital amegakaryocytic thrombocytopenia, due to receive a stem cell transplant.

This clonotype was picked up many times. The chain couples TRBV27 to TRBJ2-2, with TRBD2 matching over 8 bases. Germline assignment: CDR1 MNHEY and CDR2 SMNVEV (reference sequence). After removal of 9 bases from V and 1 base from J, the junction contained 13 bases not matched to a gene. The CDR3 is made up of 17 amino acids. CDR3 DNA: TGTGCCAGTTCCCCTCTAGCGGGCGTCAGGAACACCGGGGAGCTGTTTTTT. This sequence encodes CASSPLAGVRNTGELFF.

This clonotype was counted at least ten times. The J gene is TRBJ2-3, the V gene TRBV20-1; no clear D. The germline gives CDR1 DFQATT, CDR2 SNEGSKA (reference sequence). The CDR3 is made up of 14 amino acids. Trimming took 0 bases from V and 2 from J, leaving 9 bases between them. In DNA, the CDR3 is TGCAGTGCTAGAGATGCAAGAGACACAGATACGCAGTATTTT. Translated, it gives CSARDARDTDTQYF.

This clonotype occurred many times. The chain has TRBV12-3 or TRBV12-4 and TRBJ2-1, with TRBD2 matching over 11 bases. Trimming took 6 bases from V and 8 from J; bases not matched to a gene: 15. CDR3 size: 17 residues. CDR3 sequence (DNA): TGTGCCAGCAGCCCGAAAAGACTAGCGGGATTGGTCTATGAGCAGTTCTTC. It yields the protein CASSPKRLAGLVYEQFF.

This chain connects TRBV3-1 to TRBJ2-7; 10 nucleotides align to TRBD2. The ends lost 8 bases at V and 5 bases at J; junction bases unmatched: 6. The CDR3 is made up of 13 amino acids. Germline V lookup: CDR1 LGHDT, CDR2 YNNKEL (reference sequence). CDR3 sequence reads: CASGLAALNEQYF. The CDR3 nucleotides are TGTGCCAGCGGACTAGCGGCTCTCAACGAGCAGTACTTC.

This clonotype was found a few times. The V and J genes are TRBV12-3 or TRBV12-4 and TRBJ1-3, with D possibly TRBD1 on 6 matching bases. This CDR3 has 15 amino acids. Deletions cut 5 bases from V and 3 bases from J, with 14 bases between. The CDR3 sequence: CASSVPGASGNTIYF. The DNA for the CDR3 is TGTGCCAGCAGTGTCCCGGGGGCGAGTGGAAACACCATATATTTT.

This clonotype occurred many times. The chain recombines TRBV20-1 with TRBJ2-3; D is perhaps TRBD2 (5 bases). Trimming cost V 5 bases and J 2 bases, with 20 bases left between them. Germline V gene lookup returns CDR1 DFQATT and CDR2 SNEGSKA (reference sequence). The length of the CDR3 is 16 residues. CDR3 protein: CSAPGSAPLPTDTQYF. Here the CDR3 DNA reads TGCAGTGCTCCTGGGAGCGCCCCTCTTCCCACAGATACGCAGTATTTT.

A remark on this clonotype: A much bigger clone sits one base away, suggesting this may be a read error. V usage is TRBV12-3 or TRBV12-4 and J usage is TRBJ2-7; D possibly corresponds to TRBD2 (5 bases). The CDR3 spans 13 residues. CDR3 protein: CAGSTGLQYWQYF. Here the CDR3 DNA reads TGTGCCGGCAGTACCGGACTCCAGTACTGGCAGTACTTC.

This chain joins TRBV3-1 and TRBJ2-5; D call uncertain. The CDR3 totals 15 residues. V lost 4 bases and J lost 1, with 13 bases in between. Germline loops: CDR1 LGHDT, CDR2 YNNKEL (reference sequence). The CDR3 nucleotides read TGTGCCAGCAGCCGTCTCGACGGATTCCAAGAGACCCAGTACTTC. Amino acid sequence: CASSRLDGFQETQYF.

The chain has TRBV5-1 and TRBJ2-2, with 14 bases matching TRBD2. Trimming removed 5 bases from V and 6 bases from J; junction bases left unmatched: 15. The CDR3 is 19 amino acids. Germline V gene sequence: CDR1 SGHRS, CDR2 YFSETQ. The CDR3 loop reads CASRDLGLAGGSKSGELFF. In nucleotides, the CDR3 is TGCGCCAGCAGGGATTTAGGACTAGCGGGGGGATCGAAATCCGGGGAGCTGTTTTTT.

The chain links TRBV6-1 to TRBJ2-1, with 8 bases lining up with TRBD2. The CDR3 has 14 amino acids. V lost 1 base and J lost 7; bases outside the gene matches: 3. CDR1 is MNHNS, CDR2 SASEGT, per germline. CDR3 in amino acids: CASSEGLALNEQFF. CDR3 in DNA: TGTGCCAGCAGTGAAGGACTAGCGTTAAATGAGCAGTTCTTC.

The gene calls are TRBV5-5 and TRBJ2-7, with a possible D match to TRBD1 (7 bases). V lost 4 bases to trimming and J lost 6 bases, with 17 bases between them. The CDR3 covers 14 residues. From germline, CDR1 is SGHKS and CDR2 YYEKEE (reference sequence). CDR3: CASSPRQGGFEQYF. The DNA for the CDR3 is TGTGCCAGCAGCCCCAGACAGGGAGGCTTCGAGCAGTACTTC.

This clonotype was seen at least ten times. The chain recombines TRBV29-1 with TRBJ2-7; TRBD1 matches at 8 bases. The CDR3 runs to 13 residues. Germline V gene sequence: CDR1 SQVTM, CDR2 ANQGSEA. V was pared by 5 bases and J by 4 bases, with 7 bases of the junction left unmatched. The CDR3 DNA follows: TGCAGCGTTACGGACAGGGAGCAATACGAGCAGTACTTC. This translates into CSVTDREQYEQYF.

The chain joins TRBV6-5 to TRBJ2-1; D is unclear. In germline, CDR1 is MNHEY, CDR2 SVGAGI. The CDR3 runs 15 residues. The V end lost 0 bases, the J end lost 1 base, and 7 bases lay between the germline ends. In nucleotides, the CDR3 is TGTGCCAGCAGTTACTCTGGTCTATCCTACAATGAGCAGTTCTTC. Translated: CASSYSGLSYNEQFF.

The chain has TRBV4-2 and TRBJ1-2; 7 nucleotides align to TRBD1. V trimming: 0 bases; J trimming: 6 bases; junction bases outside the gene matches: 16. This CDR3 contains 18 residues. From germline, CDR1 is LGHNA and CDR2 YNFKEQ. CDR3 DNA sequence: TGTGCCAGCAGCCAAGATTCAATGTGGACGGCAGGGGGTCATGGCTACACCTTC. Residues: CASSQDSMWTAGGHGYTF.

This clonotype was recorded many times. The chain couples TRBV6-1 to TRBJ1-5; perhaps TRBD1 as D (5 bases). Germline values: CDR1 MNHNS, CDR2 SASEGT. V gave up 6 bases and J gave up 4 bases, with 13 bases separating them. The CDR3 totals 14 residues. For the CDR3, the DNA is TGTGCCAGCAGACTGAGACAGCTTAATCAGCCCCAGCATTTT. Protein sequence: CASRLRQLNQPQHF.

There are many counts of this clonotype. The chain uses TRBV12-3 or TRBV12-4 and TRBJ1-2; D gene ambiguous. Between the trimmed V and J ends, which lost 7 bases and 4 bases, there was a span of 19 bases. This CDR3 is 15 amino acids long. CDR3 loop: CASISSTGRTYGYTF. The CDR3 region has the DNA TGTGCCAGCATTTCCTCAACGGGTCGGACCTATGGCTACACCTTC.

This clonotype was observed many times. The chain uses TRBV27 and TRBJ2-1; TRBD1 matches 10 bases. The junction had 11 bases not matched to a gene; V was cut back by 6 bases and J by 3 bases. Germline V gene data show CDR1 as MNHEY and CDR2 as SMNVEV (reference sequence). This CDR3 has 17 amino acids. CDR3 bases: TGTGCCAGCAGCGACCCTATCGGGACAGGGGTCTACAATGAGCAGTTCTTC. Its translation is CASSDPIGTGVYNEQFF.

This clonotype was seen only a few times. This chain joins TRBV29-1 and TRBJ2-3, with D maybe TRBD2 (5 bases). Germline V gene sequence: CDR1 SQVTM, CDR2 ANQGSEA. This CDR3 is 13 amino acids long. V dropped 5 bases and J dropped 1 base, with 10 bases sitting between them. The CDR3 loop reads CSVSDSGTDTQYF. The CDR3 DNA is TGCAGCGTTTCGGACTCTGGCACAGATACGCAGTATTTT.

The chain links TRBV15 to TRBJ2-2; no reliable D call. This CDR3 is 14 amino acids long. Trimming shortened V by 1 base and J by 1 base, and 4 bases separated the two germline ends. Per the germline V gene, CDR1 is LNHNV and CDR2 is YYDKDF (reference sequence). DNA of the CDR3: TGTGCCACCAGCAGAGGGCTGAACACCGGGGAGCTGTTTTTT. Residues: CATSRGLNTGELFF.